The 14 T cell receptor beta chains below were found in one sample sequenced in a study of PD-1 blockade in classical Hodgkin lymphoma. The data were produced by immunoSEQ multiplex PCR, yet TCRdb's version contains in-frame clones alone and is incomplete. The sample shows 100,000 or so clones, over 75% of them seen only once. Noted time point: cycle 4 day 1 (C4D1), after less than 7 weeks of nivolumab. Brentuximab vedotin exposure varied among the patients, all of whom had relapsed after autologous stem cell transplantation. Specimen: peripheral blood mononuclear cells (PBMCs), collected before the fourth cycle of nivolumab. The source is a human donor with classical Hodgkin lymphoma.

The table lists this clone with a count of one. The J gene is TRBJ2-5, the V gene TRBV14, with D maybe TRBD1 (5 bases). CDR3 length: 16 residues. Trimming stripped 1 base from V and 2 bases from J, with 14 bases between. In germline, CDR1 is SGHDN, CDR2 FVKESK. In DNA, the CDR3 is TGTGCCAGCAGCCAAGGGGGCGCCCCCTTTCAAGAGACCCAGTACTTC. This codes for CASSQGGAPFQETQYF.

This clone has just one count. The chain's CDR3 is CASSSGINYGYTF. The DNA of the CDR3 is TGTGCCAGCAGCTCAGGGATTAACTATGGCTACACCTTC. The chain has TRBV7-9 and TRBJ1-2; weak D call: TRBD1 (5 bases). The germline V gene encodes CDR1 SEHNR and CDR2 FQNEAQ (reference sequence). Trimming cost V 4 bases and J 1 base, with 7 bases left between them. CDR3 length: 13 amino acids.

The CDR3 region is CASSSGASYNEQFF. DNA for the CDR3: TGCGCCAGCAGCTCGGGGGCCTCCTACAATGAGCAGTTCTTC. V gene TRBV5-1 combines with J gene TRBJ2-1; D tentatively fits TRBD1 or TRBD2 (6 bases each). Looked up from germline, CDR1 is SGHRS and CDR2 is YFSETQ. Trimming cost V 3 bases and J 0 bases, with 7 bases left between them. The CDR3 totals 14 residues.

The chain's CDR3 is CASSQDRVFTDTQYF. The CDR3 DNA reads as TGCGCCAGCAGCCAAGATCGGGTTTTCACAGATACGCAGTATTTT. The gene calls are TRBV4-1 and TRBJ2-3, with unresolved D. Deletions cut 0 bases from V and 2 bases from J, with 9 bases between. The CDR3 is made up of 15 amino acids. Germline CDR1 MGHRA, CDR2 YSYEKL.

The chain links TRBV5-6 to TRBJ2-1; perhaps TRBD1 as D (5 bases). V was shortened by 3 bases and J by 3 bases, with 10 bases between the two germline ends. CDR1 is SGHDT and CDR2 is YYEEEE in the germline V gene. This CDR3 has 14 residues. The CDR3 DNA reads as TGTGCCAGCAGCTGGGGCGGAAACTACAATGAGCAGTTCTTC. Its translation: CASSWGGNYNEQFF.

This chain connects TRBV5-1 to TRBJ2-1, with a tentative D call TRBD2 (7 bases). V shed 5 bases and J shed 6 bases, with 15 bases lying between them. The germline gives CDR1 SGHRS, CDR2 YFSETQ. The CDR3 covers 14 residues. The CDR3 sequence is CASRPGGPPNEQFF. The CDR3 nucleotides are TGCGCCAGCAGACCCGGGGGGCCCCCCAATGAGCAGTTCTTC.

This clone was seen a single time. The chain carries TRBV30 and TRBJ2-7; 12 nucleotides agree with TRBD1. Germline V gives CDR1 GTSNPN, CDR2 SVGIG (reference sequence). The CDR3 spans 12 residues. V shed 8 bases, J shed 5 bases, and the junction held 4 bases outside the gene matches. The CDR3 DNA reads TGTGCCCGCGGGACAGGGGGCCACGAGCAGTACTTC. Translating gives CARGTGGHEQYF. Using reference TRBV30 and TRBJ2-7 for the parts outside the CDR3, the full variable domain is SQTIHQWPATLVQPVGSPLSLECTVEGTSNPNLYWYRQAAGRGLQLLFYSVGIGQISSEVPQNLSASRPQDRQFILSSKKLLLSDSGFYLCARGTGGHEQYFGPGTRLTVT.

J is TRBJ1-1 and V is TRBV7-9, with D perhaps matching TRBD1 (6 bases). Trimming pared 5 bases from V and 1 base from J, leaving 23 bases between. Germline V lookup: CDR1 SEHNR, CDR2 FQNEAQ (reference sequence). The CDR3 is 18 amino acids. The CDR3 nucleotides read TGTGCCAGCAGCCTCGCCAGAGACAGGCCTAACGCGAACACTGAAGCTTTCTTT. It is translated as CASSLARDRPNANTEAFF. The whole variable domain, remainder taken from reference TRBV7-9 and TRBJ1-1, is DTGVSQNPRHKITKRGQNVTFRCDPISEHNRLYWYRQTLGQGPEFLTYFQNEAQLEKSRLLSDRFSAERPKGSFSTLEIQRTEQGDSAMYLCASSLARDRPNANTEAFFGQGTRLTVV.

This chain links TRBV2 with TRBJ2-3, with D uncertain. The CDR3 is 11 residues long. The germline gives CDR1 SNHLY, CDR2 FYNNEI. V was cut by 7 bases and J by 6 bases, with 8 bases left in between. The CDR3 nucleotides read TGTGCCAGCAATGTAGCCGATACGCAGTATTTT. It specifies CASNVADTQYF.

The chain uses TRBV30 and TRBJ1-1; D is possibly TRBD1 (5 bases). V shed 2 bases and J shed 3 bases, with 10 bases lying between them. CDR1 GTSNPN and CDR2 SVGIG come from the germline V gene (reference sequence). The CDR3 loop spans 13 amino acids. The CDR3 reads CAWSYRLDTEAFF. The CDR3, as DNA: TGTGCCTGGAGTTACAGGTTGGACACTGAAGCTTTCTTT.

This clone is large. This chain uses TRBV28 with TRBJ1-5, with D possibly TRBD1 on 6 matching bases. This CDR3 is 15 amino acids long. CDR1 MDHEN and CDR2 SYDVKM come from the germline V gene. V was trimmed by 6 bases and J by 0 bases, leaving 12 bases between them. The CDR3 reads CASRVDRLSNQPQHF. In DNA form, the CDR3 reads TGTGCCAGCAGAGTTGACAGGCTTAGCAATCAGCCCCAGCATTTT.

This clone appeared once. V usage is TRBV2 and J usage is TRBJ2-1; 8 nucleotides line up with TRBD2. The ends lost 3 bases at V and 8 bases at J; junction bases unmatched: 9. The germline CDR1 and CDR2 sequences are SNHLY and FYNNEI. This CDR3 comprises 15 residues. The CDR3 here is CASSDRGGQWDEQFF. The DNA for the CDR3 is TGTGCCAGCAGTGACCGGGGGGGCCAGTGGGATGAGCAGTTCTTC.

The chain employs TRBV2 and TRBJ1-3; D is undetermined. Germline V lookup: CDR1 SNHLY, CDR2 FYNNEI. V was trimmed by 3 bases and J by 0 bases, leaving 9 bases between them. The CDR3 length is 15 residues. The CDR3 loop is CASSEGLGSGNTIYF. The DNA for the CDR3 is TGTGCCAGCAGTGAGGGTCTTGGCTCTGGAAACACCATATATTTT.

The chain carries TRBV29-1 and TRBJ2-3; unclear D gene. The germline V gene has CDR1 SQVTM and CDR2 ANQGSEA. This CDR3 is built from 16 residues. Trimming cost V 0 bases and J 3 bases, with 16 bases left between them. For the CDR3, the DNA is TGCAGCGTTGAAGATATGGCACTGTATCCGACAGATACGCAGTATTTT. Its protein is CSVEDMALYPTDTQYF.